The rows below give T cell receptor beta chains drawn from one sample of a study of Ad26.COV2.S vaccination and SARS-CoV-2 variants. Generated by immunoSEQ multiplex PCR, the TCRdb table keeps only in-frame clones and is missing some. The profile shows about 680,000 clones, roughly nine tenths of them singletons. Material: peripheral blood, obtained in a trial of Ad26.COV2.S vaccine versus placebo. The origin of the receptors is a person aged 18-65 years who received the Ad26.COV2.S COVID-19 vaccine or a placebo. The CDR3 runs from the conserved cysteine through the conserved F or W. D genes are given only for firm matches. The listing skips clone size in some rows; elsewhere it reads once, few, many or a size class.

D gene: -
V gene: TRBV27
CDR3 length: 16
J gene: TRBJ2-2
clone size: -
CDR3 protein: CASSLSRGTNTGELFF
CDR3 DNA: TGTGCCAGCAGTTTGTCGCGCGGGACGAACACCGGGGAGCTGTTTTTT

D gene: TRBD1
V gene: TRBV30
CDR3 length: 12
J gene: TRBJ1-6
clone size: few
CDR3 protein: CAWSPQGSPLHF
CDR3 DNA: TGTGCCTGGAGTCCACAGGGGTCACCCCTCCACTTT

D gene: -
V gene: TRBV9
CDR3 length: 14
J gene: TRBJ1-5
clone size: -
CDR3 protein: CASSPRDGYQPQHF
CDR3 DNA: TGTGCCAGCAGCCCCCGGGACGGCTATCAGCCCCAGCATTTT

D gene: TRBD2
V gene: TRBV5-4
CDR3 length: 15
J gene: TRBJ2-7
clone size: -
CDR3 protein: CASSLGAGGMYEQYF
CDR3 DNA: TGTGCCAGCAGCTTGGGGGCGGGGGGAATGTACGAGCAGTACTTC

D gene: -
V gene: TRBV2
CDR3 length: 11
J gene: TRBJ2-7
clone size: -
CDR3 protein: CASSEGIEQYF
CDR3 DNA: TGTGCCAGCAGTGAGGGCATCGAGCAGTACTTC

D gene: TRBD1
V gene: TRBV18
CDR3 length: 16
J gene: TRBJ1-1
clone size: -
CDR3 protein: CASSPSSDRIGTEAFF
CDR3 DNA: TGTGCCAGCTCACCCTCCTCGGACAGGATCGGCACTGAAGCTTTCTTT

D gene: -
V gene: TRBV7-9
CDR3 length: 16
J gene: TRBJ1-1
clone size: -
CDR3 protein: CASSLMRTGGDTEAFF
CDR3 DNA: TGTGCCAGCAGCTTAATGAGAACCGGTGGGGACACTGAAGCTTTCTTT

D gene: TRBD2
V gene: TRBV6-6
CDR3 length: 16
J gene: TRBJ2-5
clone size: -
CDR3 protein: CASSWGTSGRQETQYF
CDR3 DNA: TGTGCCAGCAGTTGGGGGACTAGCGGGAGGCAAGAGACCCAGTACTTC

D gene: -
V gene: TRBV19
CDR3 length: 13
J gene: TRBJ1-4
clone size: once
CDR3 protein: CASSLQGREKLFF
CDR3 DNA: TGTGCCAGTAGTCTCCAGGGGAGGGAAAAACTGTTTTTT

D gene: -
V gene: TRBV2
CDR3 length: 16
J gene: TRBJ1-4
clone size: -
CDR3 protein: CASSEILPGTGEKLFF
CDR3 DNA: TGTGCCAGCAGTGAGATCCTGCCCGGGACGGGTGAAAAACTGTTTTTT

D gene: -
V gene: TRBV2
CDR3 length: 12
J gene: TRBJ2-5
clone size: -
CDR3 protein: CASGRRQETQYF
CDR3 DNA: TGTGCCAGCGGGCGTCGCCAAGAGACCCAGTACTTC

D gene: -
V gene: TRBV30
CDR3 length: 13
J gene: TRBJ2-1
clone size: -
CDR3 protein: CAWSVLANNEQFF
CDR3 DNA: TGTGCCTGGAGTGTACTCGCAAACAATGAGCAGTTCTTC

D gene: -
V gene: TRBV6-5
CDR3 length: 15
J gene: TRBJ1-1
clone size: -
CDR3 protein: CASSYSNRMNTEAFF
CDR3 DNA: TGTGCCAGCAGTTACTCAAACAGGATGAACACTGAAGCTTTCTTT

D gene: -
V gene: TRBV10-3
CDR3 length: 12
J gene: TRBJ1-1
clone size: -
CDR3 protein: CAISELAVEAFF
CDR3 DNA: TGTGCCATCAGTGAGCTGGCAGTCGAAGCTTTCTTT

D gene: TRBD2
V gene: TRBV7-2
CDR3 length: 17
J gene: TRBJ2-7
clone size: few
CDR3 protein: CASSTSPRTSGSSEQYF
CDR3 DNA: TGTGCCAGCAGCACAAGCCCACGGACTAGCGGGAGCAGCGAGCAGTACTTC

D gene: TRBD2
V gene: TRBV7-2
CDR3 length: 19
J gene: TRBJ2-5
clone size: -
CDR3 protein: CASSLALLAGEGSKETQYF
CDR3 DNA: TGTGCCAGCAGCTTAGCGCTTCTAGCGGGGGAGGGTAGCAAAGAGACCCAGTACTTC

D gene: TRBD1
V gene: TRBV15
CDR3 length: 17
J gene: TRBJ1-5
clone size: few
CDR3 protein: CATSPRDRGGSNQPQHF
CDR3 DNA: TGTGCCACCAGCCCCCGGGACAGGGGAGGTAGCAATCAGCCCCAGCATTTT

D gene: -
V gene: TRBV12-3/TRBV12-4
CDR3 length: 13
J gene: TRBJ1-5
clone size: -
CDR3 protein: CASSRDSNQPQHF
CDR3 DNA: TGTGCCAGCAGTAGGGATAGCAATCAGCCCCAGCATTTT

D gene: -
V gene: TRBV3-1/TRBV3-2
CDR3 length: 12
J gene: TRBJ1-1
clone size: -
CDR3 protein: CASSLQTGEAFF
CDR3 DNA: TGTGCCAGCAGCCTCCAGACAGGTGAAGCTTTCTTT

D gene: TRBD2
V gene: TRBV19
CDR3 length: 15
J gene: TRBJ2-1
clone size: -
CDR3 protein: CASRRTSGSFNEQFF
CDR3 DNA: TGTGCCAGTAGGCGGACTAGCGGGAGCTTCAATGAGCAGTTCTTC

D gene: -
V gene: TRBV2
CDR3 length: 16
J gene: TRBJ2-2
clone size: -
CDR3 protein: CASRPGPGGNTGELFF
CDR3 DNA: TGTGCCAGCAGGCCGGGTCCCGGCGGGAACACCGGGGAGCTGTTTTTT

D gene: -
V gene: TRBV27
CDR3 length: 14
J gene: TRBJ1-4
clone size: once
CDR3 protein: CASSLSGRNEKLFF
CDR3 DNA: TGTGCCAGCAGTTTATCTGGGCGGAATGAAAAACTGTTTTTT

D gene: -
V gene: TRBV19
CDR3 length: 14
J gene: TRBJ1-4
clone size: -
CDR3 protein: CASSISGVGEKLFF
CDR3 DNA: TGTGCCAGTAGTATTTCGGGGGTCGGGGAAAAACTGTTTTTT

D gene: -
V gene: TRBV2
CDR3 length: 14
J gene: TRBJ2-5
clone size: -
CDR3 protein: CASSDRRGQETQYF
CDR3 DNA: TGTGCCAGCAGTGATCGGCGCGGACAAGAGACCCAGTACTTC

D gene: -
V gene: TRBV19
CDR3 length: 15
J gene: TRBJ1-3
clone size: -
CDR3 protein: CASSIGGTSGNTIYF
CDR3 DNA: TGTGCCAGTAGTATAGGCGGAACCTCTGGAAACACCATATATTTT

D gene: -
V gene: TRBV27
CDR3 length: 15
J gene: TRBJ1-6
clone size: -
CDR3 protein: CASSLSRVFNSPLHF
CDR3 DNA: TGTGCCAGCAGTTTATCACGGGTTTTTAATTCACCCCTCCACTTT

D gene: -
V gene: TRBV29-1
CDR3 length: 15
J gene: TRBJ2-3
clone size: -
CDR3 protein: CSVAAQYLSTDTQYF
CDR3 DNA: TGCAGCGTTGCCGCACAGTATCTTTCCACAGATACGCAGTATTTT

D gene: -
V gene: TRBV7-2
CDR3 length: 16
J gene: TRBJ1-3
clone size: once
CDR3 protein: CASSLRRAGNGNTIYF
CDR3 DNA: TGTGCCAGCAGCTTAAGGCGTGCGGGGAACGGAAACACCATATATTTT

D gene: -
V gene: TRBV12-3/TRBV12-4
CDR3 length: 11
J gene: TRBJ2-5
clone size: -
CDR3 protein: CASSQQETQYF
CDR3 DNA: TGTGCCAGCAGCCAACAAGAGACCCAGTACTTC

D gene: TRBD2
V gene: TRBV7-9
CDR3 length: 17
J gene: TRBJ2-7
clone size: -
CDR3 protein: CASSPSLGLAGSYEQYF
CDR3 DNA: TGTGCCAGCAGCCCTAGTTTAGGACTAGCGGGCTCCTACGAGCAGTACTTC

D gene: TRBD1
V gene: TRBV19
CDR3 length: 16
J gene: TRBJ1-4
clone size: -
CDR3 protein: CASRDRPGATNEKLFF
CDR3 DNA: TGTGCCAGTCGGGACAGGCCGGGCGCAACTAATGAAAAACTGTTTTTT

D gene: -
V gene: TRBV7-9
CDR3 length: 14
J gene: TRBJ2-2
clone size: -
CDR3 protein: CASSPRGITGELFF
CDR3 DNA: TGTGCCAGCAGCCCTAGGGGGATCACCGGGGAGCTGTTTTTT

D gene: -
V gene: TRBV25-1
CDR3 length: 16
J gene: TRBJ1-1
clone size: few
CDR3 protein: CASSDGTGRMNTEAFF
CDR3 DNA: TGTGCCAGCAGTGATGGAACAGGGAGGATGAACACTGAAGCTTTCTTT

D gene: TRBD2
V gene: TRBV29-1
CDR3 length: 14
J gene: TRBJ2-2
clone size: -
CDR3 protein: CSVSRAGGTGELFF
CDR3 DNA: TGCAGCGTTAGTAGAGCGGGGGGCACCGGGGAGCTGTTTTTT

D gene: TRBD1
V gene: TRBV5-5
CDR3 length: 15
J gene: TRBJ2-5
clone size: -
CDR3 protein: CASSPGTGAQETQYF
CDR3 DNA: TGTGCCAGCAGCCCCGGGACAGGGGCTCAAGAGACCCAGTACTTC

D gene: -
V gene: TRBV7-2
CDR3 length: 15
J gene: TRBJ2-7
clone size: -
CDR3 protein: CASSLVGGVAYEQYF
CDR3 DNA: TGTGCCAGCAGCTTAGTGGGCGGCGTTGCCTACGAGCAGTACTTC

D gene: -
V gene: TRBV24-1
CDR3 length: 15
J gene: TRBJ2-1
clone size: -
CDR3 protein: CATSDLEGAHNEQFF
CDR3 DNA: TGTGCCACCAGTGATTTGGAAGGGGCTCACAATGAGCAGTTCTTC

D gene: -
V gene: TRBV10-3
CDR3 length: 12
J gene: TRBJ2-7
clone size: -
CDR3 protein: CAISPDVGEQYF
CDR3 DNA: TGTGCCATCAGTCCGGACGTGGGCGAGCAGTACTTC

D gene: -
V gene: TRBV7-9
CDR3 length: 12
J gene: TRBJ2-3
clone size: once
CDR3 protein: CASSFSTDTQYF
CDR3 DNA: TGTGCCAGCAGCTTTAGTACAGATACGCAGTATTTT

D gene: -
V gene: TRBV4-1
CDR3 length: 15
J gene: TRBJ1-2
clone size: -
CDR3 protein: CASSQDPLQYRGYTF
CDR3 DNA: TGCGCCAGCAGCCAAGATCCCCTGCAATATCGGGGCTACACCTTC

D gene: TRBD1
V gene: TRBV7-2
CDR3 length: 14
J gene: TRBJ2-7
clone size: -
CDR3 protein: CASSLDRGTYEQYF
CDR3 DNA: TGTGCCAGCAGCTTGGACAGGGGGACCTACGAGCAGTACTTC

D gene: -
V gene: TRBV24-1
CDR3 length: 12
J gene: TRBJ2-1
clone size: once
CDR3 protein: CATSVGVNEQFF
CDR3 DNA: TGTGCCACCAGTGTCGGGGTCAATGAGCAGTTCTTC